This T cell receptor beta chain was retrieved from a study of cytomegalovirus exposure and HLA in healthy donors. Study findings and constraints: In vitro work confirmed that a few CMV-associated chains recognize CMV antigens. Most of the TCR beta V segments (in an earlier analysis) were productive either about 87% or about 30% of the time. A later analysis showed TCR association rates differing by HLA locus, peaking at DRB1 and lowest at HLA-C.

With regard to this clone: No antigen is known for it.

Trimming took 2 bases from V and 4 from J, leaving 11 bases between them. The CDR3 is made up of 14 amino acids. In germline, CDR1 is MNHEY, CDR2 SVGAGI. The PCR contained 60 Vbeta and 13 Jbeta primers. Libraries were prepared by immunoSEQ multiplex PCR; TCRdb keeps only in-frame clonotypes and omits some of them. The sample consists of roughly 120,000 clones, around 88% of them appearing once. The donors comprised healthy bone marrow donors. The genes are TRBV6-5 and TRBJ1-2, with a weak D call TRBD1 (6 bases). Material: PBMCs. This receptor was taken from a man between 35 and 55 years old in good health and CMV-seronegative. CDR3 sequence reads: CASSYMGAGYGYTF. Written as DNA, the CDR3 is TGTGCCAGCAGTTACATGGGGGCGGGCTATGGCTACACCTTC.